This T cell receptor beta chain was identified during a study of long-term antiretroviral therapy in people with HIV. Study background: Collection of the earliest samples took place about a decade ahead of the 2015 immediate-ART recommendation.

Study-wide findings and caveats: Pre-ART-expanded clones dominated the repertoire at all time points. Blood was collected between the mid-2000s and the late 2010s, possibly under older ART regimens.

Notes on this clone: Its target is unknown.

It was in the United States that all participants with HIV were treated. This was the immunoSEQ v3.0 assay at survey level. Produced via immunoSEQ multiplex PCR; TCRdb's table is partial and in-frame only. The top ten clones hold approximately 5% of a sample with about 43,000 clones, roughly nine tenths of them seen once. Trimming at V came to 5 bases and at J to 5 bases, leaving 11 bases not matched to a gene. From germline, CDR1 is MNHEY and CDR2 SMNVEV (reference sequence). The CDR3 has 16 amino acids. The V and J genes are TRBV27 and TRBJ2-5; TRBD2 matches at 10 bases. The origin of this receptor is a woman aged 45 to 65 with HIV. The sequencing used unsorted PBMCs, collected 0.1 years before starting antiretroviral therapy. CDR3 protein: CASSPRTSGPRETQYF. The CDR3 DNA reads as TGTGCCAGCAGTCCCCGGACTAGCGGCCCCCGGGAGACCCAGTACTTC.